This T cell receptor beta chain was recorded in a study of T-cell reconstitution after alpha-beta-depleted transplantation in children. Study observations and caveats: Elevated TCRbeta diversity at day 60 was traced, in some patients, to surviving recipient T cells and thymic progenitors. Approximately two months post-transplant, alpha-beta T cells reportedly originated from several hundred expanded graft clones.

CDR1 and CDR2 (germline): SGHTA, FQGNSA. Deletions cut 2 bases from V and 6 bases from J, with 10 bases between. The CDR3 spans 14 residues. Unique molecular identifiers were incorporated when the TCRbeta library was constructed. TCRdb fed the PCR reads into MiXCR, producing one record per CDR3 protein. The sample includes approximately 130,000 distinct CDR3 sequences, roughly 9.7% of them seen just once. As for this clonotype: The antigen remains undetermined.

The receptor was isolated from a girl less than two years old who had a stem cell transplant for combined immunodeficiency, so the T cells may come from the graft donor. Specimen: PBMCs, mostly from graft donor cells, collected 180 days after TCRalphabeta/CD19-depleted stem cell transplant. The chain links TRBV7-2 to TRBJ2-2; D is uncertain. Here the CDR3 reads CASSLSPGPGELFF. Written as DNA, the CDR3 is TGTGCCAGCAGCTTAAGTCCGGGTCCCGGGGAGCTGTTTTTT.